These 18 T cell receptor beta chains share one sample of origin, sequenced in a study of cytomegalovirus exposure and HLA in healthy donors. Primers: 60 Vbeta forward and 13 Jbeta reverse. Sequenced by immunoSEQ multiplex PCR; TCRdb stores in-frame clones only, minus some. Counted here are some 130,000 clones, 75% to 90% occurring once; the ten biggest clones make up roughly 4%. Input material: PBMCs. Receptors originate from a woman in her 40s in good health and CMV-seronegative.

The chain has TRBV9 and TRBJ1-2, with TRBD1 identical over 10 bases. There are 15 residues in the CDR3. Germline V CDR1 and CDR2: SGDLS, YYNGEE. V lost 2 bases, J lost 4 bases, and 5 bases stayed unmatched. CDR3 in amino acids: CASSVGTGDGYGYTF. The CDR3 DNA is TGTGCCAGCAGCGTGGGGACAGGGGACGGCTATGGCTACACCTTC.

The sample holds a few counts of this clone. The V and J genes are TRBV10-3 and TRBJ1-1; D may be TRBD1 (5 bases). Trimming stripped 0 bases from V and 1 base from J, with 12 bases between. The CDR3 has 16 amino acids. Germline values: CDR1 ENHRY, CDR2 SYGVKD. DNA for the CDR3: TGTGCCATCAGTGAGTCGATCGGAGGGACGAACACTGAAGCTTTCTTT. It yields the protein CAISESIGGTNTEAFF.

The chain employs TRBV4-1 and TRBJ2-7; D gene uncertain. The ends were cut back, 4 bases at V and 0 bases at J, with 7 bases in the middle. The CDR3 is 13 amino acids. Germline V lookup: CDR1 MGHRA, CDR2 YSYEKL. CDR3 protein: CASSRPGSYEQYF. DNA for the CDR3: TGCGCCAGCAGCCGGCCTGGCTCCTACGAGCAGTACTTC.

This chain joins TRBV4-3 and TRBJ2-7; a weak D match, TRBD2 (5 bases). This CDR3 region has 13 residues. Trimming removed 5 bases at V and 3 bases at J, with 11 bases between. CDR1 is LGHNA, CDR2 YSLEER, per germline. The CDR3 DNA reads as TGCGCCAGCAGCGAGAGCGGAAACTACGAGCAGTACTTC. Its translation: CASSESGNYEQYF.

The J gene is TRBJ2-7, the V gene TRBV5-6; maybe TRBD2 (5 bases). This CDR3 has 13 residues. The germline V gene has CDR1 SGHDT and CDR2 YYEEEE. The V end lost 0 bases, the J end lost 11 bases, and 15 bases lay between the germline ends. The CDR3 protein is CASSLVVAAGEYF. The DNA for the CDR3 is TGTGCCAGCAGCTTGGTTGTGGCGGCCGGGGAGTACTTC.

Concerning this clone itself: Other DNA sequences in this sample translate to the same CDR3. This chain connects TRBV28 to TRBJ1-5, with 9 bases lining up with TRBD1. The CDR3 loop spans 15 amino acids. Germline lookup yields CDR1 MDHEN and CDR2 SYDVKM. Unmatched junction bases numbered 7, after V lost 6 bases and J lost 4 bases. The CDR3 spells CASSRTGGGNQPQHF. The CDR3 nucleotides read TGTGCCAGCAGCCGTACAGGGGGCGGGAATCAGCCCCAGCATTTT.

The rearrangement joins TRBV6-5 to TRBJ1-1; 7 positions match TRBD1. J gave up 1 base and V 0 bases, and 2 bases lay outside the gene matches. The CDR3 runs 15 residues. Looked up from germline, CDR1 is MNHEY and CDR2 is SVGAGI. CDR3 sequence (DNA): TGTGCCAGCAGTTACTCGACAGGGCCGAACACTGAAGCTTTCTTT. Encoded protein: CASSYSTGPNTEAFF.

The J gene is TRBJ2-7, the V gene TRBV28; TRBD1 might be the D (5 bases). The ends were cut back, 4 bases at V and 5 bases at J, with 18 bases in the middle. The CDR3 sequence is 15 residues long. Germline lookup yields CDR1 MDHEN and CDR2 SYDVKM. CDR3 nucleotide sequence: TGTGCCAGCAGTTGGCCCTGGGGCAGGGTGGACGAGCAGTACTTC. Translating it yields CASSWPWGRVDEQYF.

The V gene is TRBV11-2, the J gene TRBJ2-6, with TRBD1 matching over 7 bases. The germline CDR1 and CDR2 sequences are SGHAT and FQNNGV. The CDR3 has 16 residues. The V gene end was trimmed by 6 bases and the J gene end by 6 bases; junction bases not matched to a gene: 11. In DNA, the CDR3 is TGTGCCAGCAGACACGGACAGGTGGCACAGGCCAACGTCCTGACTTTC. The encoded protein is CASRHGQVAQANVLTF. Complete variable domain (other parts from reference TRBV11-2 and TRBJ2-6): EAGVAQSPRYKIIEKRQSVAFWCNPISGHATLYWYQQILGQGPKLLIQFQNNGVVDDSQLPKDRFSAERLKGVDSTLKIQPAKLEDSAVYLCASRHGQVAQANVLTFGAGSRLTVL.

This clone appeared a few times. The V call is TRBV15, the J call TRBJ1-1; D is perhaps TRBD1 (6 bases). The CDR3 covers 15 residues. The germline CDR1 and CDR2 sequences are LNHNV and YYDKDF (reference sequence). V was shortened by 5 bases and J by 3 bases, with 16 bases between the two germline ends. The CDR3 reads CATSFRQVEHTEAFF. The CDR3, as DNA: TGTGCCACCAGCTTTAGACAGGTAGAACACACTGAAGCTTTCTTT.

The chain links TRBV4-1 to TRBJ2-6, with unresolved D. Germline V gene lookup returns CDR1 MGHRA and CDR2 YSYEKL. Trimming removed 2 bases at V and 4 bases at J, with 3 bases between. The CDR3 extends over 13 amino acids. Here the CDR3 DNA reads TGCGCCAGCAGCCAACTCGGGGCCAACGTCCTGACTTTC. Translated: CASSQLGANVLTF.

The rearrangement links TRBV5-5 to TRBJ2-7, with D possibly being TRBD2 (5 bases). V gave up 4 bases and J gave up 2 bases, with 22 bases separating them. This CDR3 comprises 17 residues. CDR1 and CDR2 (germline): SGHKS, YYEKEE (reference sequence). CDR3 bases: TGTGCCAGCAGCCTTGCCTTCCGGGGTCTTCAGGCCTACGAGCAGTACTTC. Its translation: CASSLAFRGLQAYEQYF.

This rearrangement joins TRBV5-1 to TRBJ1-6; 7 nucleotides match TRBD1. Germline V lookup: CDR1 SGHRS, CDR2 YFSETQ. This CDR3 region has 16 residues. The V segment lost 0 bases and the J segment 7 bases; nucleotides outside the gene matches: 7. CDR3 DNA: TGCGCCAGCAGCTTGGGCCTACAGGGGATGAATTCACCCCTCCACTTT. Translated: CASSLGLQGMNSPLHF.

This chain connects TRBV10-3 to TRBJ1-1; D might be TRBD1 (5 bases). Germline V gene data show CDR1 as ENHRY and CDR2 as SYGVKD. The CDR3 spans 15 residues. Trimming removed 2 bases from V and 0 bases from J, with 10 bases in between. The CDR3 sequence: CAISETAGMNTEAFF. The CDR3 coding sequence is TGTGCCATCAGTGAGACGGCAGGGATGAACACTGAAGCTTTCTTT.

The chain links TRBV9 to TRBJ2-3, with 10 bases aligning to TRBD1. Germline assignment: CDR1 SGDLS and CDR2 YYNGEE. Germline trimming cut 4 bases from V and 5 bases from J; bases unmatched to any gene: 4. The CDR3 is 14 residues long. CDR3 coding DNA: TGTGCCAGCAGCCGGGACAGGGGCGTAGATACGCAGTATTTT. It encodes CASSRDRGVDTQYF.

V usage is TRBV7-2 and J usage is TRBJ2-7; D is perhaps TRBD1 (6 bases). The CDR3 contains 15 residues. V was clipped by 3 bases and J by 0 bases, with 12 bases between them. Per germline, CDR1 SGHTA and CDR2 FQGNSA. The CDR3 nucleotides read TGTGCCAGCAGCTTCTCCAGGGGAATCTCCTACGAGCAGTACTTC. This gives the protein CASSFSRGISYEQYF.

The rearrangement links TRBV13 to TRBJ1-1; tentatively, D is TRBD1 (5 bases). With 2 bases removed from V and 8 bases from J, the gap between germline ends came to 9 bases. Germline V CDR1 and CDR2: PRHDT, FYEKMQ (reference sequence). This CDR3 is built from 12 residues. The CDR3 bases are TGTGCCAGCAGCTTACGACAGTCGGAAGCTTTCTTT. Its protein is CASSLRQSEAFF.

This clone was counted a single time. V is TRBV6-1 and J is TRBJ1-1, with TRBD1 identical over 7 bases. Germline V gene sequence: CDR1 MNHNS, CDR2 SASEGT. V lost 6 bases, J lost 2 bases, and 9 bases stayed unmatched. The CDR3 contains 15 residues. CDR3: CASRPWTGRNTEAFF. The DNA of the CDR3 is TGTGCCAGCAGACCATGGACAGGACGCAACACTGAAGCTTTCTTT.